The clone carrying this TCR beta chain occurred a few times. Noted treatment: some 19 received Ad26.COV2.S at low or high dose, single or two shots; a few received placebo; per-sample allocation not given. The samples were gathered on day 63 after the first injection of vaccine or placebo. Ad26 vector vaccine expressed Wuhan-strain SARS-CoV-2 spike. Here immunoSEQ multiplex PCR was the method, and the copy in TCRdb shows in-frame clones only, minus some. The sample includes roughly 500,000 clones, around 88% of them seen just once. The entry originates in a study of Ad26.COV2.S vaccination and SARS-CoV-2 variants. The germline V gene has CDR1 LGHDT and CDR2 YNNKEL (reference sequence). This CDR3 is 13 amino acids long. Trimming cost V 1 base and J 13 bases, with 11 bases left between them.

The sample was peripheral blood, taken in a trial of Ad26.COV2.S vaccine versus placebo. The V call is TRBV3-1 (or the pseudogene TRBV3-2), the J call TRBJ1-6, with D unresolved. The sequence was obtained from a person between 18 and 65 years old who received the Ad26.COV2.S COVID-19 vaccine or a placebo. The CDR3 region is CASSQATGRPLHF. CDR3 nucleotides: TGTGCCAGCAGCCAAGCGACGGGCAGGCCCCTCCACTTT.